The clone carrying this T cell receptor beta chain has a count of ten or more. The antigen is undetermined. A much more abundant neighbour one base away suggests this may be a read error. This entry is derived from a study of T cell repertoires in cytomegalovirus infection. General study results and limits: In two of eight donors, the top clonotype was HLA-C-restricted CMV-specific.

This CDR3 spans 13 amino acids. V dropped 6 bases and J dropped 0 bases, with 7 bases sitting between them. TCRdb recomputed calls from the reads with MiXCR, one row per CDR3 protein. The sample consists of 640,000 or so distinct CDR3 sequences, around 35% of them appearing once. This chain connects TRBV12-3 or TRBV12-4 to TRBJ2-3, with D unresolved. This receptor was obtained from a human donor in good health (CMV status not recorded). Some clones in this sample may be carry-over from other donors' samples. The sequences come from cultured PBMCs, collected from culture after CMV antigen stimulation. The CDR3 DNA reads TGTGCCAGCAGCTTACCTAGCACAGATACGCAGTATTTT. As protein: CASSLPSTDTQYF.